These 8 T cell receptor beta chains share one sample of origin, sequenced in a study of cytomegalovirus exposure and HLA in healthy donors. 60 Vbeta and 13 Jbeta primers were used in PCR. Clones were sequenced by immunoSEQ multiplex PCR, and TCRdb holds only the in-frame ones, with some missing. The profile covers around 200,000 clones, with under 85% appearing a single time and approximately 10% taken by the ten largest. The sample taken for sequencing was PBMCs. The receptors derive from a woman between 45 and 65 years old in good health and CMV-seropositive.

The chain has TRBV28 and TRBJ2-5; 11 positions agree with TRBD1. Germline values: CDR1 MDHEN, CDR2 SYDVKM. Trimming at V came to 5 bases and at J to 4 bases, leaving 9 bases not matched to a gene. There are 16 residues in the CDR3. Here the CDR3 DNA reads TGTGCCAGCAGTCCCATAGGGACAGGGGGTCGAGAGACCCAGTACTTC. Translating gives CASSPIGTGGRETQYF.

To note about this clone: At the DNA level, this CDR3 is encoded by other sequences in the same sample as well. The chain couples TRBV2 to TRBJ1-2; 7 nucleotides align to TRBD1. Germline CDR1 is SNHLY and CDR2 is FYNNEI. The length of the CDR3 is 13 residues. The J segment lost 3 bases and the V segment lost 6 bases, leaving 4 bases of the junction unmatched. DNA for the CDR3: TGTGCCAGCAGCCCCGACAGGGACTATGGCTACACCTTC. Encoded protein: CASSPDRDYGYTF.

This chain uses TRBV10-3 with TRBJ1-3; D remains ambiguous. Germline CDR1 reads ENHRY; CDR2 reads SYGVKD. V was clipped by 6 bases and J by 0 bases, with 18 bases between them. The length of the CDR3 is 17 residues. CDR3 protein: CAISETGIKYSGNTIYF. The CDR3 DNA reads TGTGCCATCAGCGAAACCGGGATAAAGTACTCTGGAAACACCATATATTTT.

The gene calls are TRBV28 and TRBJ1-1; D might be TRBD1 (5 bases). Germline V gene sequence: CDR1 MDHEN, CDR2 SYDVKM. V was pared by 2 bases and J by 4 bases, with 14 bases between. The CDR3 has 15 residues. CDR3 sequence reads: CASSLGRVGGTEAFF. The CDR3 DNA reads TGTGCCAGCAGTTTAGGCAGGGTGGGGGGCACTGAAGCTTTCTTT. The full variable domain, rest sourced from reference TRBV28 and TRBJ1-1, is DVKVTQSSRYLVKRTGEKVFLECVQDMDHENMFWYRQDPGLGLRLIYFSYDVKMKEKGDIPEGYSVSREKKERFSLILESASTNQTSMYLCASSLGRVGGTEAFFGQGTRLTVV.

This clone has a single count. CDR3 region: CASSSTVFYNEQFF. In DNA, the CDR3 is TGCGCCAGCAGCTCGACAGTTTTTTACAATGAGCAGTTCTTC. The chain recombines TRBV5-1 with TRBJ2-1; D possibly corresponds to TRBD1 (5 bases). The germline V and J ends were trimmed by 3 bases and 4 bases, with 11 bases remaining between them. Germline CDR1 is SGHRS and CDR2 is YFSETQ. The CDR3 is 14 amino acids.

The rearrangement joins TRBV6-5 to TRBJ2-2, with 8 bases that match TRBD1. The CDR3 is made up of 14 amino acids. CDR1 is MNHEY, CDR2 SVGAGI, per germline. V gave up 6 bases and J gave up 6 bases; unmatched junction bases: 6. The CDR3 DNA reads TGTGCCAGCAGCTTACAGGGGGGAGCCGGGGAGCTGTTTTTT. Translation gives CASSLQGGAGELFF.

V gene TRBV18 combines with J gene TRBJ1-2; D is ambiguous. The CDR3 is made up of 14 amino acids. Trimming took off 3 bases at V and 2 bases at J, with 10 bases between the two ends. Germline V gene lookup returns CDR1 KGHSH and CDR2 LQKENI. Here the CDR3 DNA reads TGTGCCAGCTCACCCACTTCAGGAAACTATGGCTACACCTTC. Protein: CASSPTSGNYGYTF. Combining the CDR3 with reference TRBV18 and TRBJ1-2 gives the whole variable domain NAGVMQNPRHLVRRRGQEARLRCSPMKGHSHVYWYRQLPEEGLKFMVYLQKENIIDESGMPKERFSAEFPKEGPSILRIQQVVRGDSAAYFCASSPTSGNYGYTFGSGTRLTVV.

A single count supports this clone. This chain uses TRBV11-2 with TRBJ2-7; TRBD1 aligns across 10 bases. CDR3 size: 12 residues. The V gene's germline CDR1 is SGHAT and CDR2 FQNNGV. Trimming cost V 4 bases and J 6 bases; bases outside gene matches: 0. The CDR3 DNA sequence: TGTGCCAGCAGCTGGGACAGGGGCGAGCAGTACTTC. It codes for CASSWDRGEQYF.